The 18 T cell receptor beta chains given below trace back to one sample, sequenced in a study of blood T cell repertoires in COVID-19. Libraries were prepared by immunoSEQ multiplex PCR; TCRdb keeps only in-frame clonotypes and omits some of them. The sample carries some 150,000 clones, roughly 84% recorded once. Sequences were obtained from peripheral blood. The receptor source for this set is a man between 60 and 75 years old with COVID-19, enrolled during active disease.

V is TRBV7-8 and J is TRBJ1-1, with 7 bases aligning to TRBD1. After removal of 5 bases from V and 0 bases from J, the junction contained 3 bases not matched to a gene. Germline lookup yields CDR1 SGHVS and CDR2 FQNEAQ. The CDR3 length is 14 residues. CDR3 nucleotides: TGTGCCAGCAGCGGGACAGAGTTGAACACTGAAGCTTTCTTT. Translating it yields CASSGTELNTEAFF. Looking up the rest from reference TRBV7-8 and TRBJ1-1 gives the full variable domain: GAGVSQSPRYKVAKRGQDVALRCDPISGHVSLFWYQQALGQGPEFLTYFQNEAQLDKSGLPSDRFFAERPEGSVSTLKIQRTQQEDSAVYLCASSGTELNTEAFFGQGTRLTVV.

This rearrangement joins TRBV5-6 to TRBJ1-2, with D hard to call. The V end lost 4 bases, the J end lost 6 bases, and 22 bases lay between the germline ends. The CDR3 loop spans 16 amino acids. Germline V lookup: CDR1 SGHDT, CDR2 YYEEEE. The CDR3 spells CASSHDVVVPGDGYTF. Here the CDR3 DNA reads TGTGCCAGCAGCCACGATGTTGTAGTACCCGGAGATGGCTACACCTTC.

CDR3 nucleotide sequence: TGTGCCAGCTCCCCCCGGGGGATACGCAATCAGCCCCAGCATTTT. Amino acid sequence: CASSPRGIRNQPQHF. V and J are TRBV28 and TRBJ1-5, with D possibly TRBD1 on 5 matching bases. This CDR3 spans 15 amino acids. The germline V gene has CDR1 MDHEN and CDR2 SYDVKM. Trimming took 8 bases from V and 2 from J, leaving 16 bases between them.

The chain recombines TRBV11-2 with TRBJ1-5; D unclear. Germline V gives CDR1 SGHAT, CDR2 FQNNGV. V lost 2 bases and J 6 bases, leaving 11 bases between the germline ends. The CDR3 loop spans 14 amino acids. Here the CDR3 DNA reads TGTGCCAGCAGCTTAATTGGTATTAGTCAGCCCCAGCATTTT. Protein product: CASSLIGISQPQHF. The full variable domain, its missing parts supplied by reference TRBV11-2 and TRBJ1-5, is EAGVAQSPRYKIIEKRQSVAFWCNPISGHATLYWYQQILGQGPKLLIQFQNNGVVDDSQLPKDRFSAERLKGVDSTLKIQPAKLEDSAVYLCASSLIGISQPQHFGDGTRLSIL.

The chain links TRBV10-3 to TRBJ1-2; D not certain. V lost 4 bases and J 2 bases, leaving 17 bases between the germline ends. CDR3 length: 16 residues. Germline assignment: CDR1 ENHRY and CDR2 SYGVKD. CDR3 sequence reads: CAISGAGIGSNYGYTF. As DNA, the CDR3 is TGTGCCATCAGTGGGGCTGGAATCGGATCAAACTATGGCTACACCTTC.

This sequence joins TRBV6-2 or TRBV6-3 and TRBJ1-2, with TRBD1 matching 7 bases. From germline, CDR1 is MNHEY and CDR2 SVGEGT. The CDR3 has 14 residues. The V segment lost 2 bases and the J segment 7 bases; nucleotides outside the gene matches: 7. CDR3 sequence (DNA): TGTGCCAGCAGTTACGGAAACAGGGGTCGTGGCTACACCTTC. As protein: CASSYGNRGRGYTF.

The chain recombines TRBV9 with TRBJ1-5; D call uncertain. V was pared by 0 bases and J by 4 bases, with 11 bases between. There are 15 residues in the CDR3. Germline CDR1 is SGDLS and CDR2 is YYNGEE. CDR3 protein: CASSVASEPNQPQHF. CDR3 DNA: TGTGCCAGCAGCGTAGCGTCGGAGCCGAATCAGCCCCAGCATTTT.

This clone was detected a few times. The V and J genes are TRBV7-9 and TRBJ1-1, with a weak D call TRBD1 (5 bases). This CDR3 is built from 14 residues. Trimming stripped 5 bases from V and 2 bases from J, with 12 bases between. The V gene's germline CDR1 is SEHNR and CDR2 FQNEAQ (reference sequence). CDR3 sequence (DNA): TGTGCCAGCAGCACCGTGACAGTCAACACTGAAGCTTTCTTT. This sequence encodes CASSTVTVNTEAFF.

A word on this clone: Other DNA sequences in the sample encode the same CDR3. The CDR3 coding sequence is TGTGCCAGCAGCTTAGATAGAAGCTCCTACAATGAGCAGTTCTTC. It translates to CASSLDRSSYNEQFF. This chain uses TRBV7-2 with TRBJ2-1; D is unresolved. Germline V gene data show CDR1 as SGHTA and CDR2 as FQGNSA. V lost 1 base, J lost 0 bases, and 7 bases lay in between. The length of the CDR3 is 15 residues.

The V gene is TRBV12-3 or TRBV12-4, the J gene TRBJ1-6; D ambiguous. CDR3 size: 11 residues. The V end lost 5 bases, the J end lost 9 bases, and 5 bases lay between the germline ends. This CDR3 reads CASSGGSPLHF. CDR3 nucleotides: TGTGCCAGCAGTGGAGGTTCACCCCTCCACTTT.

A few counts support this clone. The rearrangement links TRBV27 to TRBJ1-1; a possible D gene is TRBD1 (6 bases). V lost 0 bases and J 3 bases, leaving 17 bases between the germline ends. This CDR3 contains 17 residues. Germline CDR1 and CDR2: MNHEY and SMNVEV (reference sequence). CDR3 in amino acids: CASSLSNRVGVYTEAFF. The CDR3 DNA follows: TGTGCCAGCAGTTTATCGAACAGGGTAGGGGTGTACACTGAAGCTTTCTTT.

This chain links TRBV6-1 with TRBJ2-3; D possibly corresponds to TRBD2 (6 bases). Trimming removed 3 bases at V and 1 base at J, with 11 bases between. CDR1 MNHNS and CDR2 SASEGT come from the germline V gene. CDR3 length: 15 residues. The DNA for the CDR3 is TGTGCCAGCAGTGAGGCGGGGTCGGGCACAGATACGCAGTATTTT. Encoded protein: CASSEAGSGTDTQYF.

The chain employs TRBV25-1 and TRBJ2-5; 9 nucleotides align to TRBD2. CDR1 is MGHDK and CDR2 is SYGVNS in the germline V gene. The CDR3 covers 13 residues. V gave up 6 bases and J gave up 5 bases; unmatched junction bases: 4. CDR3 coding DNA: TGTGCCAGCAGGGCTAGCGGGACCGAGACCCAGTACTTC. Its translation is CASRASGTETQYF.

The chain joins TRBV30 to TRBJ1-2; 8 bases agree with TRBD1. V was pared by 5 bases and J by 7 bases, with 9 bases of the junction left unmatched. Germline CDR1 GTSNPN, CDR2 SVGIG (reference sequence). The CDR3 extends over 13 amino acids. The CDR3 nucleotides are TGTGCCTGGGCCGGACAGGGTGTCGGTGGCTACACCTTC. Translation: CAWAGQGVGGYTF.

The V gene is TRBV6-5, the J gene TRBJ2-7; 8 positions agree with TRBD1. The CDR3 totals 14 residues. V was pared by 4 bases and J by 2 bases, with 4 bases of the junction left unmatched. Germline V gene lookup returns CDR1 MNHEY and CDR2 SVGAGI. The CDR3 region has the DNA TGTGCCAGCAGTTTAAACAGGGGGACCTACGAGCAGTACTTC. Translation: CASSLNRGTYEQYF.

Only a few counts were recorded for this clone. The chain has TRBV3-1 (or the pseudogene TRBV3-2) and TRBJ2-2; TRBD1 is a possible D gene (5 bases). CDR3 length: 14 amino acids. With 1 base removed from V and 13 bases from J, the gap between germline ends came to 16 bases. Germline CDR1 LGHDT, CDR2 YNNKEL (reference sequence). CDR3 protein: CASSQGGGPARLFF. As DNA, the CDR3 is TGTGCCAGCAGCCAAGGGGGCGGACCGGCCCGGCTGTTTTTT.

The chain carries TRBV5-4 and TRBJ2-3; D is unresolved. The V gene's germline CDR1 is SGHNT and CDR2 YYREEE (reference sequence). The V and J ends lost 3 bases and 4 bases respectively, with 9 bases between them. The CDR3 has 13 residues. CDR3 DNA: TGTGCCAGCAGCTCCGTGACTTCAGATACGCAGTATTTT. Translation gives CASSSVTSDTQYF.

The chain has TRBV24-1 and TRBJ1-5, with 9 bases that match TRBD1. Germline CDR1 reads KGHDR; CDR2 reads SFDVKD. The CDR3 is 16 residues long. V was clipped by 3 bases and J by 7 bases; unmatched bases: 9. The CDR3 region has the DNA TGTGCCACCAGTGATCCGGCACAGGGGGCCGGGCAGCCCCAGCATTTT. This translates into CATSDPAQGAGQPQHF.